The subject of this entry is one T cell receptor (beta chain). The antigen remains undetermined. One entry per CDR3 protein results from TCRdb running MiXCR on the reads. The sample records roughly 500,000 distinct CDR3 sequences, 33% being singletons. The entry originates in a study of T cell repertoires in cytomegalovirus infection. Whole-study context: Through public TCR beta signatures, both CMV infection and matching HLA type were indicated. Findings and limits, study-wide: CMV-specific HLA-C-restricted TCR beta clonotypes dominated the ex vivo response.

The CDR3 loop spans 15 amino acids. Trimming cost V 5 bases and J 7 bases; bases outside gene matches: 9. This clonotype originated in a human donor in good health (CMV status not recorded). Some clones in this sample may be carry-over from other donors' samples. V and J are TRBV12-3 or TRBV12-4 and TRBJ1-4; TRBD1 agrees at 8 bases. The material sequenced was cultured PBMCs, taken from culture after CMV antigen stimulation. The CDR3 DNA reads TGTGCCAGCAGTCCCCAGGGGGCCTATGGTGAAAAACTGTTTTTT. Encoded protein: CASSPQGAYGEKLFF.